The next 24 T cell receptor beta chains were all read from a single sample in a study of blood T cell repertoires in COVID-19. Assay used: immunoSEQ multiplex PCR; TCRdb lists only in-frame clones, some missing. The sample carries a few hundred thousand clones, roughly 90% recorded once. Sequencing used peripheral blood. The source of these receptors is a man between 18 and 29 years old with active or convalescent COVID-19.

V and J are TRBV18 and TRBJ1-1; tentative D call: TRBD1 (6 bases). The CDR3 is 14 residues long. The germline gives CDR1 KGHSH, CDR2 LQKENI. Trimming took off 2 bases at V and 2 bases at J, with 9 bases between the two ends. This CDR3 is CASSPRGINTEAFF. CDR3 DNA sequence: TGTGCCAGCTCACCAAGGGGGATAAACACTGAAGCTTTCTTT.

This rearrangement joins TRBV5-1 to TRBJ1-4, with 8 bases aligning to TRBD1. The junction had 1 base not matched to a gene; V was cut back by 2 bases and J by 4 bases. Germline V gene data show CDR1 as SGHRS and CDR2 as YFSETQ. The CDR3 has 14 residues. The CDR3 DNA reads TGCGCCAGCAGCTTCGACAGGGGTAATGAAAAACTGTTTTTT. Translated, it gives CASSFDRGNEKLFF.

This chain connects TRBV27 to TRBJ2-1; 12 nucleotides line up with TRBD2. J was trimmed by 4 bases and V by 4 bases; bases with no gene match: 8. The CDR3 sequence is 17 residues long. The germline gives CDR1 MNHEY, CDR2 SMNVEV (reference sequence). The CDR3 loop reads CASSSRTSGATYNEQFF. The CDR3 nucleotides are TGTGCCAGCAGTTCTAGGACTAGCGGGGCTACATACAATGAGCAGTTCTTC.

This chain connects TRBV29-1 to TRBJ1-2; TRBD1 matches 11 bases. Germline loops: CDR1 SQVTM, CDR2 ANQGSEA. The length of the CDR3 is 14 residues. V lost 5 bases and J lost 5; bases outside the gene matches: 7. The CDR3 loop is CSVSGGTGGYGYTF. CDR3 nucleotide sequence: TGCAGCGTTAGCGGGGGGACAGGGGGGTATGGCTACACCTTC.

CDR3 nucleotide sequence: TGCGCCAGCAGCCAAGATCAGGGCCGGAGGGGCACAGATACGCAGTATTTT. Protein product: CASSQDQGRRGTDTQYF. The V and J genes are TRBV4-1 and TRBJ2-3, with D possibly being TRBD2 (6 bases). The CDR3 has 17 residues. Germline V CDR1 and CDR2: MGHRA, YSYEKL. V lost 0 bases and J lost 1, with 14 bases in between.

This clone was seen more than once but under ten times. This rearrangement joins TRBV10-3 to TRBJ1-2; D is unclear. The V end lost 4 bases, the J end lost 2 bases, and 14 bases lay between the germline ends. The CDR3 totals 15 residues. Germline assignment: CDR1 ENHRY and CDR2 SYGVKD. CDR3 sequence: CAISGHKISNYGYTF. CDR3 DNA: TGTGCCATCAGTGGCCACAAGATCTCAAACTATGGCTACACCTTC.

The genes are TRBV3-1 (or the pseudogene TRBV3-2) and TRBJ1-2, with TRBD1 as a possible D gene (6 bases). With 8 bases removed from V and 0 bases from J, the gap between germline ends came to 10 bases. Germline V CDR1 and CDR2: LGHDT, YNNKEL (reference sequence). The CDR3 is 13 residues long. CDR3 nucleotide sequence: TGTGCCAGCCGCGGACAGCCTAACTATGGCTACACCTTC. It specifies CASRGQPNYGYTF.

The chain uses TRBV5-8 and TRBJ2-3; D is uncertain. With 5 bases removed from V and 6 bases from J, the gap between germline ends came to 7 bases. The germline V gene encodes CDR1 SGHTS and CDR2 YDEGEE. This CDR3 comprises 11 residues. CDR3 bases: TGTGCCAGCAGAACTCGGGATACGCAGTATTTT. Translated: CASRTRDTQYF.

The chain links TRBV2 to TRBJ1-2, with D uncertain. There are 14 residues in the CDR3. Trimming cost V 6 bases and J 2 bases, with 13 bases left between them. CDR1 is SNHLY and CDR2 is FYNNEI in the germline V gene. The CDR3, as DNA: TGTGCCAGCAGAGAGAATGGAGGAAACTATGGCTACACCTTC. This encodes CASRENGGNYGYTF.

This rearrangement joins TRBV6-5 to TRBJ1-6; 9 nucleotides match TRBD1. The CDR3 contains 15 residues. V shed 2 bases and J 7 bases; nucleotides not matched to a gene: 3. From germline, CDR1 is MNHEY and CDR2 SVGAGI. Here the CDR3 reads CASSYPGTGNSPLHF. CDR3 in DNA: TGTGCCAGCAGTTACCCCGGGACAGGGAATTCACCCCTCCACTTT.

This chain uses TRBV19 with TRBJ2-1; D might be TRBD2 (6 bases). The germline CDR1 and CDR2 sequences are LNHDA and SQIVND (reference sequence). V lost 10 bases to trimming and J lost 2 bases, with 15 bases between them. This CDR3 has 14 amino acids. The CDR3: CATQEGGAYNEQFF. In nucleotides, the CDR3 is TGTGCCACCCAGGAGGGCGGCGCCTACAATGAGCAGTTCTTC.

The J gene is TRBJ2-7, the V gene TRBV18; 9 bases line up with TRBD1. The germline V gene has CDR1 KGHSH and CDR2 LQKENI. There are 14 residues in the CDR3. The V gene end was trimmed by 3 bases and the J gene end by 4 bases; junction bases not matched to a gene: 4. The chain's CDR3 is CASSPGTGWYEQYF. CDR3 DNA sequence: TGTGCCAGCTCACCCGGGACAGGGTGGTACGAGCAGTACTTC.

This sequence joins TRBV18 and TRBJ1-5; D is unresolved. CDR3 length: 15 residues. Germline-derived CDR1 and CDR2 are KGHSH and LQKENI. V lost 5 bases and J lost 6, with 17 bases in between. The CDR3 is CASSVARTESQPQHF. CDR3 nucleotides: TGTGCCAGCTCAGTTGCCCGGACTGAAAGTCAGCCCCAGCATTTT.

V is TRBV5-1 and J is TRBJ1-2; 10 bases match TRBD1. This CDR3 has 15 residues. Trimming at V came to 4 bases and at J to 8 bases, leaving 11 bases not matched to a gene. Germline V lookup: CDR1 SGHRS, CDR2 YFSETQ. The CDR3 region has the DNA TGCGCCAGCAGCCCCGGGGACAGGGGATCGGCAGGCTACACCTTC. It encodes CASSPGDRGSAGYTF.

Here the CDR3 reads CASSLYQDSDTEAFF. The CDR3 nucleotides are TGTGCCAGTAGTCTTTACCAGGACAGTGACACTGAAGCTTTCTTT. The chain is built from TRBV19 and TRBJ1-1; D might be TRBD1 (6 bases). Germline CDR1 reads LNHDA; CDR2 reads SQIVND (reference sequence). Trimming shortened V by 5 bases and J by 3 bases, and 16 bases separated the two germline ends. The CDR3 length is 15 residues.

The chain couples TRBV5-1 to TRBJ2-7, with TRBD2 matching 10 bases. The CDR3 runs 17 residues. The V segment lost 0 bases and the J segment 7 bases; nucleotides outside the gene matches: 13. CDR1 is SGHRS, CDR2 YFSETQ, per germline. CDR3 nucleotide sequence: TGCGCCAGCAGCTTGGGGGCTAGCGGGGGCCCCACGGGGGAGCAGTACTTC. Amino acids: CASSLGASGGPTGEQYF. Based on the CDR3 plus reference TRBV5-1 and TRBJ2-7, the full variable domain is KAGVTQTPRYLIKTRGQQVTLSCSPISGHRSVSWYQQTPGQGLQFLFEYFSETQRNKGNFPGRFSGRQFSNSRSEMNVSTLELGDSALYLCASSLGASGGPTGEQYFGPGTRLTVT.

V and J are TRBV6-5 and TRBJ2-2, with a weak D call TRBD1 (5 bases). Deletions cut 2 bases from V and 1 base from J, with 5 bases between. From germline, CDR1 is MNHEY and CDR2 SVGAGI. The CDR3 extends over 14 amino acids. The CDR3 DNA reads TGTGCCAGCAGTTACGACAGGAACACCGGGGAGCTGTTTTTT. It yields the protein CASSYDRNTGELFF.

This sequence joins TRBV15 and TRBJ1-6; TRBD1 aligns across 9 bases. The CDR3 consists of 13 residues. Germline-derived CDR1 and CDR2 are LNHNV and YYDKDF (reference sequence). V lost 11 bases and J lost 4; bases outside the gene matches: 3. Here the CDR3 reads CAAGQGYNSPLHF. CDR3 sequence (DNA): TGTGCCGCGGGACAGGGATATAATTCACCCCTCCACTTT.

This sequence joins TRBV7-8 and TRBJ1-3; no definite D call. CDR3 size: 15 residues. The germline gives CDR1 SGHVS, CDR2 FQNEAQ. Trimming removed 1 base at V and 2 bases at J, with 9 bases between. The CDR3 coding sequence is TGTGCCAGCAGCTTAGACAGTGATCCTGGAAACACCATATATTTT. Protein: CASSLDSDPGNTIYF.

The CDR3, as DNA: TGTGCCAGCAGTTTATCGTCGGTCTATGGCTACACCTTC. Protein product: CASSLSSVYGYTF. The chain employs TRBV27 and TRBJ1-2, with D hard to call. The CDR3 is made up of 13 amino acids. Trimming took off 0 bases at V and 4 bases at J, with 6 bases between the two ends. Germline CDR1 is MNHEY and CDR2 is SMNVEV (reference sequence).

The chain joins TRBV5-1 to TRBJ2-2; 7 positions agree with TRBD1. The length of the CDR3 is 14 residues. From germline, CDR1 is SGHRS and CDR2 YFSETQ. Germline trimming cut 5 bases from V and 1 base from J; bases unmatched to any gene: 2. This CDR3 is CASRRQGNTGELFF. Here the CDR3 DNA reads TGCGCCAGCAGGCGACAGGGGAACACCGGGGAGCTGTTTTTT.

This clone was detected only a few times. This chain uses TRBV2 with TRBJ1-6; TRBD1 matches 7 bases. V gave up 5 bases and J gave up 4 bases; unmatched junction bases: 8. In germline, CDR1 is SNHLY, CDR2 FYNNEI. The CDR3 contains 16 residues. CDR3 in amino acids: CASSPREGQYNSPLHF. The CDR3 DNA follows: TGTGCCAGCAGTCCTCGTGAGGGACAGTATAATTCACCCCTCCACTTT.

The V and J genes are TRBV5-8 and TRBJ1-5; possibly TRBD1 for D (5 bases). The CDR3 loop spans 15 amino acids. The V end was cut by 0 bases, the J end by 5 bases, with 12 bases between. The germline gives CDR1 SGHTS, CDR2 YDEGEE. This CDR3 is CASSLEGLSYQPQHF. CDR3 DNA: TGTGCCAGCAGCTTGGAGGGGTTAAGTTATCAGCCCCAGCATTTT.

In its sample, this clone was seen once. This chain joins TRBV9 and TRBJ1-5; 9 bases are a match to TRBD1. The V segment lost 3 bases and the J segment 7 bases; nucleotides outside the gene matches: 8. The CDR3 covers 15 residues. The germline CDR1 and CDR2 sequences are SGDLS and YYNGEE. This CDR3 reads CASSAGTGSGQPQHF. Written as DNA, the CDR3 is TGTGCCAGCAGCGCGGGGACAGGGTCTGGGCAGCCCCAGCATTTT.